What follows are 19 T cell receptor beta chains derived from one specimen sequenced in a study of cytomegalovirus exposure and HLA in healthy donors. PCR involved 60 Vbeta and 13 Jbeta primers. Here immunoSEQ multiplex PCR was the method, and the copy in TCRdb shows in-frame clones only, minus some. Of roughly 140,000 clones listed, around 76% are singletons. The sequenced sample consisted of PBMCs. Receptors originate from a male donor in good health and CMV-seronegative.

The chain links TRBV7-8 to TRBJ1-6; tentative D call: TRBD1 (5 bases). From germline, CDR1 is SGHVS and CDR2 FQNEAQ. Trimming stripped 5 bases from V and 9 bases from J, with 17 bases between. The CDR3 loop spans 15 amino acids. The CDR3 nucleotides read TGTGCCAGCAGCCCATCCGGGGGTACTTTTTCACCCCTCCACTTT. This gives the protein CASSPSGGTFSPLHF. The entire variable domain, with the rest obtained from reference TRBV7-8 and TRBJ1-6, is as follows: GAGVSQSPRYKVAKRGQDVALRCDPISGHVSLFWYQQALGQGPEFLTYFQNEAQLDKSGLPSDRFFAERPEGSVSTLKIQRTQQEDSAVYLCASSPSGGTFSPLHFGNGTRLTVT.

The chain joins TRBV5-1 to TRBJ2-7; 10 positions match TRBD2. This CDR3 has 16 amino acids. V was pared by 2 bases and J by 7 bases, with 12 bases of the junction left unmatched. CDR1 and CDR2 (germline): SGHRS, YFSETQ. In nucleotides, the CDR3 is TGCGCCAGCAGCTTCATGGGACAGTTAGCGGGAGGTGAGCAGTACTTC. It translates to CASSFMGQLAGGEQYF. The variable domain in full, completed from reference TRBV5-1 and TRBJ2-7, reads KAGVTQTPRYLIKTRGQQVTLSCSPISGHRSVSWYQQTPGQGLQFLFEYFSETQRNKGNFPGRFSGRQFSNSRSEMNVSTLELGDSALYLCASSFMGQLAGGEQYFGPGTRLTVT.

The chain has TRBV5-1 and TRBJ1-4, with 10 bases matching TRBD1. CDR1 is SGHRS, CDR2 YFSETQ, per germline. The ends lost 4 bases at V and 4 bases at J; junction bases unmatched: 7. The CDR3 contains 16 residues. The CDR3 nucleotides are TGCGCCAGCAGCCCGGGACAGGGGCAGGGTAATGAAAAACTGTTTTTT. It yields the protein CASSPGQGQGNEKLFF.

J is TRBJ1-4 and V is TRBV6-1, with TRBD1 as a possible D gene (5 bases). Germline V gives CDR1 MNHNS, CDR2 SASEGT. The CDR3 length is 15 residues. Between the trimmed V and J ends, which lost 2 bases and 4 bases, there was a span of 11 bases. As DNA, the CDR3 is TGTGCCAGCAGTGAACGACCAGGGAATAATGAAAAACTGTTTTTT. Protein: CASSERPGNNEKLFF.

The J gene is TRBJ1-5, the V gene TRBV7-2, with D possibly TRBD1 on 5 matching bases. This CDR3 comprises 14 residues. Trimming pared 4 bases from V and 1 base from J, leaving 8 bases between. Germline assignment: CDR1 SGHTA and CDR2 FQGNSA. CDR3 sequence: CASSWGGSNQPQHF. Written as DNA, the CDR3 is TGTGCCAGCAGCTGGGGGGGGAGCAATCAGCCCCAGCATTTT.

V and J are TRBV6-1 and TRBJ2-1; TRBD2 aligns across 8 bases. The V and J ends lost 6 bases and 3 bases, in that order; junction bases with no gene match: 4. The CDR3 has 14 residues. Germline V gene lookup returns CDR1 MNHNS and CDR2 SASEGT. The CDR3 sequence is CASRLGTSYNEQFF. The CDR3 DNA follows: TGTGCCAGCAGGTTGGGGACTAGCTACAATGAGCAGTTCTTC.

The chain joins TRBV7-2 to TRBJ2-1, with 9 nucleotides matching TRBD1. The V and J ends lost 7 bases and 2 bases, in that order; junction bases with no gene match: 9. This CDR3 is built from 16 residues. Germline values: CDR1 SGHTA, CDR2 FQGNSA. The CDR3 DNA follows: TGTGCCAGCAACCACGGACAGGGGTCGACCTACAATGAGCAGTTCTTC. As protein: CASNHGQGSTYNEQFF.

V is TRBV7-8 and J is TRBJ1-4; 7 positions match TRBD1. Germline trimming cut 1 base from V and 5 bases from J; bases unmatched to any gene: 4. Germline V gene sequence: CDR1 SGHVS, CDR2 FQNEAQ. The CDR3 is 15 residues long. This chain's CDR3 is CASSLDGTVNEKLFF. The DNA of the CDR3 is TGTGCCAGCAGCTTAGATGGGACAGTAAATGAAAAACTGTTTTTT.

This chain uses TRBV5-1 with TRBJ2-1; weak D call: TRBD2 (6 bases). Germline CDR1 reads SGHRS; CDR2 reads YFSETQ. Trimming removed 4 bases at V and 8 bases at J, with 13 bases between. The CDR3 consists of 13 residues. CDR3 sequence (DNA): TGCGCCAGCAGCCAAGAGTGGGGGGATGAGCAGTTCTTC. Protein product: CASSQEWGDEQFF.

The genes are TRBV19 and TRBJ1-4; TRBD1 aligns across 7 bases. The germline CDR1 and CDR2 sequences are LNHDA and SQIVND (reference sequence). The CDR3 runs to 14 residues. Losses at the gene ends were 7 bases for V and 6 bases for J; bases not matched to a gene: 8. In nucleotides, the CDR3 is TGTGCCAGTACCCCGGGGACAGCCGATGAAAAACTGTTTTTT. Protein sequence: CASTPGTADEKLFF.

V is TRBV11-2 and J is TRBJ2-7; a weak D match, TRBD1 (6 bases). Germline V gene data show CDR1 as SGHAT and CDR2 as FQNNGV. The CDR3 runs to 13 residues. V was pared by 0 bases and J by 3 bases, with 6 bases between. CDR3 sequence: CASSLEDSYEQYF. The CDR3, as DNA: TGTGCCAGCAGCTTAGAGGACAGCTACGAGCAGTACTTC.

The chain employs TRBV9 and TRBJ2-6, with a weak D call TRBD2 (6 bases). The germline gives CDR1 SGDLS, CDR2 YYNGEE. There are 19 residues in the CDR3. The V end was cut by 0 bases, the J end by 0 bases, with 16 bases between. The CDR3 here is CASSVVVGRGSSGANVLTF. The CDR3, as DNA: TGTGCCAGCAGCGTAGTTGTTGGACGGGGGAGCTCTGGGGCCAACGTCCTGACTTTC.

Written as DNA, the CDR3 is TGCGCCAGCAGCAGGGGACAGGGGGCACGCTACGAGCAGTACTTC. It encodes CASSRGQGARYEQYF. The chain combines TRBV5-1 with TRBJ2-5; 12 bases line up with TRBD1. The tail of the sequence fits TRBJ2-7 better, so the J call may be wrong. The CDR3 runs 15 residues. Looked up from germline, CDR1 is SGHRS and CDR2 is YFSETQ.

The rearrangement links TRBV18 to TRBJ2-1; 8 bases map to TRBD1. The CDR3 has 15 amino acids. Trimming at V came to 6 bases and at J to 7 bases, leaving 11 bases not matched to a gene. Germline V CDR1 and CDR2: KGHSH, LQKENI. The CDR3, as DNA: TGTGCCAGCTCCCTTGGACAGGGAGCTTTGAATGAGCAGTTCTTC. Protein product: CASSLGQGALNEQFF.

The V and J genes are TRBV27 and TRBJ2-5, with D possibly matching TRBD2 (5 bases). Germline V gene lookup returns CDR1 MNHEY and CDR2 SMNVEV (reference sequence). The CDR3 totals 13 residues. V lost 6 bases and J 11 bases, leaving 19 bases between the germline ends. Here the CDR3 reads CASSLRRDGEQYF. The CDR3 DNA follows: TGTGCCAGCAGCTTGCGTCGCGATGGGGAGCAGTACTTC.

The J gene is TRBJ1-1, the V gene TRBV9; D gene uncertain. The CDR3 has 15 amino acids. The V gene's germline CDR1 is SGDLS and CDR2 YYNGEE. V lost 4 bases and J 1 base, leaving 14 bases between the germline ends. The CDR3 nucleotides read TGTGCCAGCAGCTTATACACCGTTGCGAACACTGAAGCTTTCTTT. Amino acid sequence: CASSLYTVANTEAFF.

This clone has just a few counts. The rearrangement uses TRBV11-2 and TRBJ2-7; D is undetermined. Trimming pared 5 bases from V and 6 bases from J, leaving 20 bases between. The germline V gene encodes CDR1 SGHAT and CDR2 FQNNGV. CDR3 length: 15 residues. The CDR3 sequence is CASSLGSQTRGEQYF. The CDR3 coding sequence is TGTGCCAGCAGCCTAGGCAGCCAGACCCGCGGCGAGCAGTACTTC.

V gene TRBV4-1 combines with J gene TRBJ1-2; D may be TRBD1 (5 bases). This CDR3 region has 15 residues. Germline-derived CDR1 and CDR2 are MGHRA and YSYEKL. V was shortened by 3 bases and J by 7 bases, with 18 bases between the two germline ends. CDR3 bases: TGCGCCAGCAGCCAGCAAACAACAGGTTCCCGTGGCTACACCTTC. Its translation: CASSQQTTGSRGYTF.

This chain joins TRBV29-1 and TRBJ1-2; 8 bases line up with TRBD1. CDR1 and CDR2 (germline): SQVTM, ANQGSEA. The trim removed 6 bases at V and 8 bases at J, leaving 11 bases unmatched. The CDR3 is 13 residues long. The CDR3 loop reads CSVGQGALGGYTF. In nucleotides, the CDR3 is TGCAGCGTCGGCCAGGGGGCATTGGGAGGCTACACCTTC. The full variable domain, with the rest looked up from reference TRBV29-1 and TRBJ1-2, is SAVISQKPSRDICQRGTSLTIQCQVDSQVTMMFWYRQQPGQSLTLIATANQGSEATYESGFVIDKFPISRPNLTFSTLTVSNMSPEDSSIYLCSVGQGALGGYTFGSGTRLTVV.